The rows below give T cell receptor beta chains drawn from one sample of a study of T cells after yellow fever vaccination. Using its own MiXCR run on the 5' RACE reads, TCRdb lists one record per CDR3 protein. The sample carries roughly 340,000 distinct CDR3 sequences, 8.7% recorded once. The sequencing used PBMCs, collected on the day of the first yellow fever vaccination. The receptors were gathered from a man aged 18-30 years who received the YFV17D yellow fever vaccine. Both conserved end residues are part of each CDR3. D genes are given only for firm matches. Clone size is not always given. Where it is, it says once, few, many or a class for expanded clones.

CDR3 protein: CASSRETRGDTEAFF; CDR3 DNA: TGCGCCAGCAGCCGCGAGACGCGCGGGGACACTGAAGCTTTCTTT; clone size: few; V gene: TRBV4-1; J gene: TRBJ1-1; D gene: -
CDR3 protein: CASSLGREHTEAFF; CDR3 DNA: TGCGCCAGCAGCTTGGGCAGGGAGCACACTGAAGCTTTCTTT; clone size: many; V gene: TRBV5-1; J gene: TRBJ1-1; D gene: -
CDR3 protein: CASSLRLRGANVLTF; CDR3 DNA: TGTGCCAGCAGCTTGAGGTTGCGTGGGGCCAACGTCCTGACTTTC; clone size: -; V gene: TRBV5-6; J gene: TRBJ2-6; D gene: -
CDR3 protein: CATEDLNEGTEAFF; CDR3 DNA: TGTGCCACTGAGGACCTAAACGAGGGCACTGAAGCTTTCTTT; clone size: few; V gene: TRBV10-3; J gene: TRBJ1-1; D gene: -
CDR3 protein: CASRAKGLPRAGNTIYF; CDR3 DNA: TGTGCCAGCAGAGCAAAGGGCCTACCGAGGGCGGGAAACACCATATATTTT; clone size: -; V gene: TRBV6-5; J gene: TRBJ1-3; D gene: -
CDR3 protein: CASSSAGLGDGYTF; CDR3 DNA: TGTGCCAGCAGTTCCGCGGGGCTGGGGGATGGCTACACCTTC; clone size: -; V gene: TRBV28; J gene: TRBJ1-2; D gene: -
CDR3 protein: CASRFGATNEKLFF; CDR3 DNA: TGTGCCAGCAGATTCGGTGCAACTAATGAAAAACTGTTTTTT; clone size: -; V gene: TRBV7-2; J gene: TRBJ1-4; D gene: -
CDR3 protein: CASSLSAGTDTQYF; CDR3 DNA: TGTGCCAGCAGTTTATCGGCAGGCACAGATACGCAGTATTTT; clone size: many; V gene: TRBV27; J gene: TRBJ2-3; D gene: -
CDR3 protein: CASSADFYNEQFF; CDR3 DNA: TGCGCCAGCAGTGCCGACTTTTACAATGAGCAGTTCTTC; clone size: many; V gene: TRBV5-1; J gene: TRBJ2-1; D gene: -
CDR3 protein: CASSARGETDTQYF; CDR3 DNA: TGTGCCAGCAGCGCCCGGGGGGAGACAGATACGCAGTATTTT; clone size: -; V gene: TRBV9; J gene: TRBJ2-3; D gene: TRBD2
CDR3 protein: CASSLFPWTDTQYF; CDR3 DNA: TGTGCCAGCAGTTTATTTCCATGGACAGATACGCAGTATTTT; clone size: few; V gene: TRBV28; J gene: TRBJ2-3; D gene: -
CDR3 protein: CASSWEGTVLF; CDR3 DNA: TGTGCCAGCAGTTGGGAGGGGACAGTACTCTTC; clone size: -; V gene: TRBV28; J gene: TRBJ1-2; D gene: TRBD1
CDR3 protein: CASSLEGDNSPLHF; CDR3 DNA: TGCGCCAGCAGCTTAGAAGGAGATAATTCACCCCTCCACTTT; clone size: many; V gene: TRBV5-1; J gene: TRBJ1-6; D gene: -
CDR3 protein: CASSGQGNYGYTF; CDR3 DNA: TGTGCCAGCAGCGGACAGGGAAACTATGGCTACACCTTC; clone size: -; V gene: TRBV7-9; J gene: TRBJ1-2; D gene: TRBD1
CDR3 protein: CSAREGQEFGELFF; CDR3 DNA: TGCAGTGCTAGAGAGGGACAGGAGTTCGGGGAGCTGTTTTTT; clone size: -; V gene: TRBV20-1; J gene: TRBJ2-2; D gene: TRBD1
CDR3 protein: CASRPLGAGELFF; CDR3 DNA: TGTGCCAGCAGACCCCTCGGGGCCGGGGAGCTGTTTTTT; clone size: many; V gene: TRBV12-3/TRBV12-4; J gene: TRBJ2-2; D gene: -
CDR3 protein: CASSSPRDPVPDQVTDTQYF; CDR3 DNA: TGTGCCAGCAGCTCCCCCCGGGACCCAGTACCTGATCAAGTCACAGATACGCAGTATTTT; clone size: few; V gene: TRBV7-3; J gene: TRBJ2-3; D gene: -
CDR3 protein: CASSRAGPALYEQYF; CDR3 DNA: TGTGCCAGCAGCCGAGCGGGGCCGGCCCTGTACGAGCAGTACTTC; clone size: few; V gene: TRBV4-2; J gene: TRBJ2-7; D gene: TRBD2
CDR3 protein: CASSPESGGHQETQYF; CDR3 DNA: TGTGCCAGCAGCCCTGAAAGCGGGGGGCACCAAGAGACCCAGTACTTC; clone size: -; V gene: TRBV5-6; J gene: TRBJ2-5; D gene: TRBD2
CDR3 protein: CASSKGGDYGYTF; CDR3 DNA: TGTGCCAGCAGTAAAGGGGGAGACTATGGCTACACCTTC; clone size: few; V gene: TRBV25-1; J gene: TRBJ1-2; D gene: -
CDR3 protein: CASSSELQLNTEAFF; CDR3 DNA: TGCGCCAGCAGCTCAGAACTCCAACTGAACACTGAAGCTTTCTTT; clone size: few; V gene: TRBV5-1; J gene: TRBJ1-1; D gene: -
CDR3 protein: CASSFIGGNTEAFF; CDR3 DNA: TGCGCCAGCAGCTTCATCGGGGGGAACACTGAAGCTTTCTTT; clone size: many; V gene: TRBV5-1; J gene: TRBJ1-1; D gene: -
CDR3 protein: CASSWGTGGAKNIQYF; CDR3 DNA: TGTGCCAGCAGCTGGGGGACAGGGGGAGCCAAAAACATTCAGTACTTC; clone size: -; V gene: TRBV5-4; J gene: TRBJ2-4; D gene: TRBD1
CDR3 protein: CASSKEGQGSTEAFF; CDR3 DNA: TGTGCCAGCAGCAAGGAGGGACAGGGTTCGACTGAAGCTTTCTTT; clone size: -; V gene: TRBV2; J gene: TRBJ1-1; D gene: TRBD1
CDR3 protein: CSEKTSGRTDTQYF; CDR3 DNA: TGCAGCGAGAAAACTAGCGGGCGCACAGATACGCAGTATTTT; clone size: few; V gene: TRBV29-1; J gene: TRBJ2-3; D gene: TRBD2
CDR3 protein: CASSPKGTVGNTIYF; CDR3 DNA: TGTGCCAGCTCACCCAAGGGGACAGTTGGAAACACCATATATTTT; clone size: few; V gene: TRBV18; J gene: TRBJ1-3; D gene: TRBD1
CDR3 protein: CSASRDGRTNEKLFF; CDR3 DNA: TGCAGTGCTAGCCGTGACGGGCGAACTAATGAAAAACTGTTTTTT; clone size: -; V gene: TRBV20-1; J gene: TRBJ1-4; D gene: -
CDR3 protein: CASSLGGRRGAEAFF; CDR3 DNA: TGTGCCAGCAGCCTGGGGGGGCGCCGGGGCGCTGAAGCTTTCTTT; clone size: -; V gene: TRBV12-3/TRBV12-4; J gene: TRBJ1-1; D gene: -
CDR3 protein: CASSFTSSYNEQFF; CDR3 DNA: TGTGCCAGCAGCTTTACTAGCTCCTACAATGAGCAGTTCTTC; clone size: many; V gene: TRBV5-4; J gene: TRBJ2-1; D gene: -
CDR3 protein: CASRTGAGTDTQYF; CDR3 DNA: TGCGCCAGTAGAACAGGGGCGGGAACAGATACGCAGTATTTT; clone size: -; V gene: TRBV5-1; J gene: TRBJ2-3; D gene: -
CDR3 protein: CASSPGTTSHNEQFF; CDR3 DNA: TGTGCCAGCAGCCCGGGAACCACAAGCCACAATGAGCAGTTCTTC; clone size: few; V gene: TRBV7-3; J gene: TRBJ2-1; D gene: -
CDR3 protein: CASSPRTSGNTDTQYF; CDR3 DNA: TGCGCCAGCAGCCCTCGGACTAGCGGGAACACAGATACGCAGTATTTT; clone size: many; V gene: TRBV4-3; J gene: TRBJ2-3; D gene: TRBD2
CDR3 protein: CASSLPTPGYGYTF; CDR3 DNA: TGCGCCAGCAGCTTACCTACACCGGGCTATGGCTACACCTTC; clone size: -; V gene: TRBV5-1; J gene: TRBJ1-2; D gene: -
CDR3 protein: CAPGIGDNEQFF; CDR3 DNA: TGTGCCCCTGGAATTGGGGATAATGAGCAGTTCTTC; clone size: -; V gene: TRBV7-9; J gene: TRBJ2-1; D gene: -
CDR3 protein: CASSYRASGANVLTF; CDR3 DNA: TGTGCCAGCAGTTACAGGGCTTCCGGGGCCAACGTCCTGACTTTC; clone size: few; V gene: TRBV6-5; J gene: TRBJ2-6; D gene: -
CDR3 protein: CATGTGVQETQYF; CDR3 DNA: TGTGCCACCGGGACAGGGGTTCAAGAGACCCAGTACTTC; clone size: few; V gene: TRBV15; J gene: TRBJ2-5; D gene: TRBD1
CDR3 protein: CSAFISEEDTQYF; CDR3 DNA: TGCAGTGCTTTCATCTCCGAGGAAGATACGCAGTATTTT; clone size: many; V gene: TRBV20-1; J gene: TRBJ2-3; D gene: -
CDR3 protein: CALGAGGHTQYF; CDR3 DNA: TGTGCTCTTGGGGCGGGGGGACATACGCAGTATTTT; clone size: few; V gene: TRBV16; J gene: TRBJ2-3; D gene: TRBD2
CDR3 protein: CASSQTGAYNEQFF; CDR3 DNA: TGTGCCAGCAGCCAAACGGGGGCTTACAATGAGCAGTTCTTC; clone size: many; V gene: TRBV7-9; J gene: TRBJ2-1; D gene: -
CDR3 protein: CASSRLAGADTQYF; CDR3 DNA: TGTGCCAGCAGCCGACTAGCGGGGGCAGATACGCAGTATTTT; clone size: few; V gene: TRBV4-2; J gene: TRBJ2-3; D gene: TRBD2
CDR3 protein: CSVYREAKLFF; CDR3 DNA: TGCAGCGTATACAGGGAGGCAAAACTGTTTTTT; clone size: -; V gene: TRBV29-1; J gene: TRBJ1-4; D gene: -
CDR3 protein: CASNQGSNQPQHF; CDR3 DNA: TGTGCCAGCAACCAGGGAAGCAATCAGCCCCAGCATTTT; clone size: few; V gene: TRBV28; J gene: TRBJ1-5; D gene: -
CDR3 protein: CATFAGLYEQYF; CDR3 DNA: TGTGCCACCTTCGCGGGCCTCTACGAGCAGTACTTC; clone size: many; V gene: TRBV6-6; J gene: TRBJ2-7; D gene: -
CDR3 protein: CASGFQVPLDRDNEQFF; CDR3 DNA: TGTGCTAGTGGTTTCCAAGTGCCTCTCGACAGGGACAATGAGCAGTTCTTC; clone size: -; V gene: TRBV12-5; J gene: TRBJ2-1; D gene: TRBD1
CDR3 protein: CAWSVLAGGYNEQFF; CDR3 DNA: TGTGCCTGGAGTGTACTAGCGGGGGGCTACAATGAGCAGTTCTTC; clone size: few; V gene: TRBV30; J gene: TRBJ2-1; D gene: TRBD2
CDR3 protein: CASSQETVSYNSPLHF; CDR3 DNA: TGCGCCAGCAGCCAGGAGACAGTCTCCTATAATTCACCCCTCCACTTT; clone size: -; V gene: TRBV4-1; J gene: TRBJ1-6; D gene: -
CDR3 protein: CASSAYSGDNEQFF; CDR3 DNA: TGCGCCAGCAGCGCCTACTCAGGGGACAATGAGCAGTTCTTC; clone size: many; V gene: TRBV5-1; J gene: TRBJ2-1; D gene: -